This T cell receptor (beta chain) appears in the sequencing data of a study of cytomegalovirus exposure and HLA in healthy donors. This CDR3 contains 16 residues. Germline V lookup: CDR1 SEHNR, CDR2 FQNEAQ (reference sequence). With 5 bases clipped from V and 0 bases from J, the junction kept 8 bases outside the gene matches. Primers for the PCR totalled 60 Vbeta and 13 Jbeta. The table came from immunoSEQ multiplex PCR; TCRdb's copy has only in-frame clones and leaves some out. The sample lists 77,000 or so clones, over 70% occurring once. This TCR came from a man between 40 and 49 years old in good health and CMV-seronegative. The chain employs TRBV7-9 and TRBJ1-1, with 8 positions matching TRBD1. Sequenced input: PBMCs. The CDR3 bases are TGTGCCAGCAGCCCTTCAGGGGGCTCCATGAACACTGAAGCTTTCTTT. It is translated as CASSPSGGSMNTEAFF.